Here is one TCR beta chain with its context. This entry is derived from a study of cytomegalovirus exposure and HLA in healthy donors. The primer mix had 60 Vbeta and 13 Jbeta primers. Only in-frame clones appear in the TCRdb table, and some are missing; sequencing was by immunoSEQ multiplex PCR. The table includes under 200,000 clones, around four fifths detected once. Trimming removed 3 bases from V and 2 bases from J; junction bases left unmatched: 8. The germline V gene encodes CDR1 GTSNPN and CDR2 SVGIG (reference sequence). This CDR3 is 16 amino acids long. This clonotype was obtained from a female donor in good health and CMV-seronegative. The chain has TRBV30 and TRBJ2-1; 9 nucleotides agree with TRBD2. The source material was PBMCs. The CDR3 DNA sequence: TGTGCCTGGAGGTGGGGTAGCGGGGGTACCTACAATGAGCAGTTCTTC. It yields the protein CAWRWGSGGTYNEQFF.